The sequence of this T cell receptor (beta chain) was determined in a study of neoadjuvant anti-PD-1 for oral cavity cancer. The CDR3 extends over 12 amino acids. Germline-derived CDR1 and CDR2 are MNHNS and SASEGT. Germline trimming cut 7 bases from V and 3 bases from J; bases unmatched to any gene: 2. Time point meaning: after neoadjuvant nivolumab, at surgical resection. The data were produced by immunoSEQ multiplex PCR, yet TCRdb's version contains in-frame clones alone and is incomplete. The sample includes 14,000 to 15,000 clones, 40% of them seen just once. Sequences were derived from tumor tissue, sampled after nivolumab (anti-PD-1) treatment. This rearrangement joins TRBV6-1 to TRBJ2-5, with 7 bases aligning to TRBD1. The source of this sequence is a person between 35 and 79 years old with oral cavity squamous cell carcinoma. CDR3 nucleotide sequence: TGTGCCAGCACCCAGGGGGAAGAGACCCAGTACTTC. The encoded protein is CASTQGEETQYF.